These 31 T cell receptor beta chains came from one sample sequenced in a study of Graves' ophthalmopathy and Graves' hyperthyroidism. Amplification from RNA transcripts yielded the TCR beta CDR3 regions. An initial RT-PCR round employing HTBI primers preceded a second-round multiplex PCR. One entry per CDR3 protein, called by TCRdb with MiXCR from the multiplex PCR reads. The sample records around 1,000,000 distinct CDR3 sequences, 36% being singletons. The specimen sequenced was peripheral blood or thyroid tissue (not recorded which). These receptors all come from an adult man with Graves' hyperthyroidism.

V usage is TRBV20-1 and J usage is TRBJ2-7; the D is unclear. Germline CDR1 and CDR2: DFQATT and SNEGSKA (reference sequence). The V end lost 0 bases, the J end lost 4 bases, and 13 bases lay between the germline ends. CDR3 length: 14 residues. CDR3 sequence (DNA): TGCAGTGCTAGAGACTACCAAAAAACGTACGAGCAGTACTTC. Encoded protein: CSARDYQKTYEQYF.

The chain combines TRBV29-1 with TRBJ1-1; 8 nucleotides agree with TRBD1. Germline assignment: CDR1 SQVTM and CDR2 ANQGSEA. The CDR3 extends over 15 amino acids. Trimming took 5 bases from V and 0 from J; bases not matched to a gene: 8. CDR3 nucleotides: TGCAGCGTTCAGGGGGCGAGGGGGATGAACACTGAAGCTTTCTTT. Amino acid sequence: CSVQGARGMNTEAFF.

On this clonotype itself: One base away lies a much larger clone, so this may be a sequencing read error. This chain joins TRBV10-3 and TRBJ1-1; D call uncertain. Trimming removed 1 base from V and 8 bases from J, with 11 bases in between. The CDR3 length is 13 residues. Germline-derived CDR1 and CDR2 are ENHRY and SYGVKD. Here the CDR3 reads CAISEFLGAEAFF. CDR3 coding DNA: TGTGCCATCAGTGAGTTTTTAGGTGCGGAAGCTTTCTTT.

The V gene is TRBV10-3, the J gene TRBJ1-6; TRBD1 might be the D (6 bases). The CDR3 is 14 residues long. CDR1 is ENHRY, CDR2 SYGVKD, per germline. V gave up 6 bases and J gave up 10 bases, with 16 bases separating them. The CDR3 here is CAISSGQSGSPLHF. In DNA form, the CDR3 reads TGTGCCATCAGCAGTGGACAGTCAGGGTCACCCCTCCACTTT.

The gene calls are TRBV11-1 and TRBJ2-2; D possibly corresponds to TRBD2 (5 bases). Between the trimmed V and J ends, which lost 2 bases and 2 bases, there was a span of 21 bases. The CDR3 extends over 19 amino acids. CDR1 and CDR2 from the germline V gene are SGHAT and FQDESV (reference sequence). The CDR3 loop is CASSLSAGTRISNTGELFF. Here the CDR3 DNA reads TGTGCCAGCAGCTTATCGGCCGGTACTAGAATTAGTAACACCGGGGAGCTGTTTTTT. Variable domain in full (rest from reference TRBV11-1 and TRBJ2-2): EAEVAQSPRYKITEKSQAVAFWCDPISGHATLYWYRQILGQGPELLVQFQDESVVDDSQLPKDRFSAERLKGVDSTLKIQPAELGDSAMYLCASSLSAGTRISNTGELFFGEGSRLTVL.

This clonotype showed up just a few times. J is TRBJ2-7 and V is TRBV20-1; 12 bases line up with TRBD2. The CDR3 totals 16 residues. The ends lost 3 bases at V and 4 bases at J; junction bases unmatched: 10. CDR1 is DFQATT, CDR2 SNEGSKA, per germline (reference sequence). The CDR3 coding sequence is TGCAGTGCTAGGGTAGCTAGCGGGAGGGCCGGATACGAGCAGTACTTC. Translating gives CSARVASGRAGYEQYF.

The CDR3 sequence is CASSQAVDRGQYF. CDR3 nucleotides: TGTGCCAGCAGCCAAGCAGTCGATCGTGGGCAGTACTTC. J is TRBJ2-7 and V is TRBV3-1; D gene unclear. CDR3 length: 13 amino acids. Per germline, CDR1 LGHDT and CDR2 YNNKEL (reference sequence). Trimming took 1 base from V and 9 from J, leaving 13 bases between them.

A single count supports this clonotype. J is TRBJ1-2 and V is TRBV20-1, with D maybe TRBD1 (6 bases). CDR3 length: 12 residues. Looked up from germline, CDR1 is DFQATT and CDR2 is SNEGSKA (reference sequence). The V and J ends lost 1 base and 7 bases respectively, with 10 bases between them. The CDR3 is CSARAAGAGYTF. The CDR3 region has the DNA TGCAGTGCTAGAGCAGCAGGGGCTGGCTACACCTTC.

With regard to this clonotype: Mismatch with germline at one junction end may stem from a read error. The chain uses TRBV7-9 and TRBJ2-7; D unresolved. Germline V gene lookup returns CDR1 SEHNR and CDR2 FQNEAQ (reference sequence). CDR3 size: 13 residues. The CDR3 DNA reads TGTACCAGCAGCTTGACGCAAGCCTACGAGCAGTACTTC. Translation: CTSSLTQAYEQYF.

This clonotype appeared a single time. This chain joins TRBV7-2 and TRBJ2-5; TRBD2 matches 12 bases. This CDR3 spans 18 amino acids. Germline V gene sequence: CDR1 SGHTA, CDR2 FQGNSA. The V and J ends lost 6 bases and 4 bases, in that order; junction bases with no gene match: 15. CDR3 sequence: CASSENPELAGGRETQYF. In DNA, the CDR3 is TGTGCCAGCAGTGAAAACCCCGAACTAGCGGGGGGTCGAGAGACCCAGTACTTC.

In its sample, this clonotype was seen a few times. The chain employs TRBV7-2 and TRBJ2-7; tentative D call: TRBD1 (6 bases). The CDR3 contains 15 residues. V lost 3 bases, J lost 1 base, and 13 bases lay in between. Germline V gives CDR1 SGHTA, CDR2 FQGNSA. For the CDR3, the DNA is TGTGCCAGCAGCTTTACGCCAGGGGCTTCCTACGAGCAGTACTTC. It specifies CASSFTPGASYEQYF. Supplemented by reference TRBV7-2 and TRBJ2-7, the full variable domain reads GAGVSQSPSNKVTEKGKDVELRCDPISGHTALYWYRQSLGQGLEFLIYFQGNSAPDKSGLPSDRFSAERTGGSVSTLTIQRTQQEDSAVYLCASSFTPGASYEQYFGPGTRLTVT.

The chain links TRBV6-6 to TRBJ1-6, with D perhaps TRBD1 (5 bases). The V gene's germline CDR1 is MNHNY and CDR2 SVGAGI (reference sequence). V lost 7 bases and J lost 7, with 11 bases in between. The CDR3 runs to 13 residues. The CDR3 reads CASTHNRNSPLHF. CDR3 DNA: TGTGCCAGCACCCACAACAGGAATTCACCCCTCCACTTT.

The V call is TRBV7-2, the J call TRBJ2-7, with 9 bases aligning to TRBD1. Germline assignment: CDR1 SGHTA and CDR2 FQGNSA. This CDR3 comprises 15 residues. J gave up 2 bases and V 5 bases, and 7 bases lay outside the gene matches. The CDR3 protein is CASSVVWDRAYEQYF. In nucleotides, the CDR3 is TGTGCCAGCAGCGTAGTATGGGACAGGGCCTACGAGCAGTACTTC. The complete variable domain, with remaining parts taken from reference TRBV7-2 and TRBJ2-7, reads GAGVSQSPSNKVTEKGKDVELRCDPISGHTALYWYRQSLGQGLEFLIYFQGNSAPDKSGLPSDRFSAERTGGSVSTLTIQRTQQEDSAVYLCASSVVWDRAYEQYFGPGTRLTVT.

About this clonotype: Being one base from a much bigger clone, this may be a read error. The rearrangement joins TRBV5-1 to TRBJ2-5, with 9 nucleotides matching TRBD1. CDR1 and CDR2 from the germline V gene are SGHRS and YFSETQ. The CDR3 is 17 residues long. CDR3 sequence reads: CASSQRYSGQGREAQYF. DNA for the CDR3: TGTGCCAGCAGCCAAAGGTACTCGGGACAGGGCCGAGAGGCCCAGTACTTC.

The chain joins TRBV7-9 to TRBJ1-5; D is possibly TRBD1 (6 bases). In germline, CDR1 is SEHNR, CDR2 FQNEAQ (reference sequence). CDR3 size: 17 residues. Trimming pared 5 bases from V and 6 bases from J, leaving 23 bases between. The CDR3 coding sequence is TGTGCCAGCAGCCCCCGGTTGGGGCAGGGGTTTTTTCAGCCCCAGCATTTT. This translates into CASSPRLGQGFFQPQHF.

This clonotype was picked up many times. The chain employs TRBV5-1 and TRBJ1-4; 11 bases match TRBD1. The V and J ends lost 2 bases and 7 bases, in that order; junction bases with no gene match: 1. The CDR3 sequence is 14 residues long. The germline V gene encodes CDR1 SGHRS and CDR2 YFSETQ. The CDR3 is CASSLGTGGEKLFF. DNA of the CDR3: TGCGCCAGCAGCTTAGGGACAGGGGGTGAAAAACTGTTTTTT.

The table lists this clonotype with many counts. The CDR3: CASSILLGTDTEAFF. The CDR3 DNA is TGTGCCAGTAGTATATTATTGGGAACGGACACTGAAGCTTTCTTT. This sequence joins TRBV19 and TRBJ1-1; D gene uncertain. The length of the CDR3 is 15 residues. Trimming cost V 2 bases and J 3 bases, with 13 bases left between them. CDR1 and CDR2 (germline): LNHDA, SQIVND (reference sequence).

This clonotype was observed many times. CDR3 sequence: CASIRDLYTGELFF. The CDR3 DNA reads TGTGCCAGCATCCGGGACTTGTACACCGGGGAGCTGTTTTTT. The chain carries TRBV19 and TRBJ2-2, with D possibly TRBD2 on 6 matching bases. The V end was cut by 9 bases, the J end by 3 bases, with 14 bases between. This CDR3 spans 14 amino acids. Germline V gene sequence: CDR1 LNHDA, CDR2 SQIVND (reference sequence).

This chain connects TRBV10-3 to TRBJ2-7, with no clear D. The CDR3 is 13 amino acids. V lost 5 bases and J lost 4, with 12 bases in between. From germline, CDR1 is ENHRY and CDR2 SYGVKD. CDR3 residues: CAISQASPYEQYF. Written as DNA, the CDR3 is TGTGCCATCAGTCAAGCCTCGCCTTACGAGCAGTACTTC.

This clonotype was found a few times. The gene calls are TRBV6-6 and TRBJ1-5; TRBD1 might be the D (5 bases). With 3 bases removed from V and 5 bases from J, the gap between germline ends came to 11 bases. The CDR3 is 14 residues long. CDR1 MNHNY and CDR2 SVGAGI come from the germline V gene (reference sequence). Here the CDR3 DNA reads TGTGCCAGCAGTTATTTGGGGCCGGATCAGCCCCAGCATTTT. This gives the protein CASSYLGPDQPQHF.

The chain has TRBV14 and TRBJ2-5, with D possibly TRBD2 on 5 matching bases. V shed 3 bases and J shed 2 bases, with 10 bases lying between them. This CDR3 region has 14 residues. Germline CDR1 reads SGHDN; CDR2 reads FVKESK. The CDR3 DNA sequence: TGTGCCAGCAGCCATACCGGGAAACAAGAGACCCAGTACTTC. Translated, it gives CASSHTGKQETQYF.

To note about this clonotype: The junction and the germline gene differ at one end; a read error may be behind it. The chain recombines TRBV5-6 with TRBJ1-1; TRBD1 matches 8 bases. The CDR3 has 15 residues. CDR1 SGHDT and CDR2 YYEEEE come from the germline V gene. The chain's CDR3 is CASSSSPTGQGRTRF. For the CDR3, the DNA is TGTGCCAGCAGCTCCAGCCCCACAGGACAGGGCCGAACCCGGTTT.

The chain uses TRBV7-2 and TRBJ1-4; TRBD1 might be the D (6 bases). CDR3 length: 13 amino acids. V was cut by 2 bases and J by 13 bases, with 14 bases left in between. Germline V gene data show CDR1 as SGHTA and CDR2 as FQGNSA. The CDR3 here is CASSLRQAAGLFF. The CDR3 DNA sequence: TGTGCCAGCAGCTTACGACAGGCAGCAGGACTGTTTTTT.

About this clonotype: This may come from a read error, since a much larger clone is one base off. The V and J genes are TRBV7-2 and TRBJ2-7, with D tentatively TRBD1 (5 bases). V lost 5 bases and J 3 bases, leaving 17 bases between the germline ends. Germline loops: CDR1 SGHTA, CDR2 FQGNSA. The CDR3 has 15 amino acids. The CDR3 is CASSPEAGSRYEQYF. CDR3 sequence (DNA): TGTGCCAGCAGCCCAGAGGCAGGGTCCCGCTACGAGCAGTACTTC.

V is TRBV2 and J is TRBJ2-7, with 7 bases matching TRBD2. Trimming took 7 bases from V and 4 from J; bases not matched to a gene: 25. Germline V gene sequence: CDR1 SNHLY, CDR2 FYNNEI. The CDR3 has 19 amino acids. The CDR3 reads CASTGLLATGSLAGYEQYF. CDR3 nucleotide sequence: TGTGCCAGCACGGGACTATTAGCCACCGGGAGCCTCGCGGGGTACGAGCAGTACTTC.

The CDR3 sequence is CSAMPGTGTTEAFF. In DNA form, the CDR3 reads TGCAGTGCTATGCCTGGGACGGGCACTACTGAAGCTTTCTTT. The chain has TRBV20-1 and TRBJ1-1; TRBD1 might be the D (5 bases). Per germline, CDR1 DFQATT and CDR2 SNEGSKA (reference sequence). V shed 4 bases and J shed 5 bases, with 17 bases lying between them. This CDR3 spans 14 amino acids.

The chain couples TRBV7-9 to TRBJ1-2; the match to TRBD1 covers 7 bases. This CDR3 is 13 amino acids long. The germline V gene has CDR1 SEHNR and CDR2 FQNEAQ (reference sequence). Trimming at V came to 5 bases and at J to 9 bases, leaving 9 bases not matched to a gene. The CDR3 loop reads CASSTGQESRYTF. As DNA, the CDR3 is TGTGCCAGCAGCACCGGACAGGAGAGCCGCTACACCTTC.

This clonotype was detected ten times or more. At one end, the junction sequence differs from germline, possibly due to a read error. The DNA of the CDR3 is TGTGCCAGCAGTTTAACACAGGGCGGCACTGAAGCTTTCTTT. As protein: CASSLTQGGTEAFF. V is TRBV5-1 and J is TRBJ1-1; D perhaps matches TRBD1 (6 bases). The CDR3 runs to 14 residues. Germline assignment: CDR1 SGHRS and CDR2 YFSETQ.

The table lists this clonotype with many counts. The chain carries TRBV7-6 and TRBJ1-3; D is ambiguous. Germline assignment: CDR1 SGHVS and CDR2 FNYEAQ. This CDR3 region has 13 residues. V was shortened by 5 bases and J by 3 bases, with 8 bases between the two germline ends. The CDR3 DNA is TGTGCCAGCAGCACGACGATTGGAAACACCATATATTTT. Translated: CASSTTIGNTIYF.

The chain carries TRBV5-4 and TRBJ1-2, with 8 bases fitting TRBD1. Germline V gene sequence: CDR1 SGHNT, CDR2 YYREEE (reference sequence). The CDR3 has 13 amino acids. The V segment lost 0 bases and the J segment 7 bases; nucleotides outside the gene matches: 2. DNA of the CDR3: TGTGCCAGCAGCTTGGCAGGGGGCGGTGGCTACACCTTC. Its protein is CASSLAGGGGYTF.

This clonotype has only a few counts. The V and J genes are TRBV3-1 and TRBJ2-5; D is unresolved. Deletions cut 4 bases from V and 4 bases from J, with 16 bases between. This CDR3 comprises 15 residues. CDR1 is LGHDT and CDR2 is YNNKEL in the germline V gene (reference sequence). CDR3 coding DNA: TGTGCCAGCAGCCCACAAAGGCAGCAAAGAGAGACCCAGTACTTC. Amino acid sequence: CASSPQRQQRETQYF.